This T cell receptor (beta chain) was observed in a study of a mutant IDH1 vaccine in newly diagnosed glioma. Study details: Former treatment meant radiotherapy, temozolomide, or both; the majority had gotten both.

Documented time point: week 5, during vaccination. The vaccine gave 300 ug of a 20-mer mutant IDH1 peptide subcutaneously per dose. Deletions cut 3 bases from V and 1 base from J, with 10 bases between. The CDR3 covers 14 residues. In germline, CDR1 is MGHRA, CDR2 YSYEKL. This clone was seen only once. As yet, its antigen is unknown. Clones were read by immunoSEQ multiplex PCR, and TCRdb kept only the in-frame ones, dropping some. The sample carries some 30,000 clones, 70% to 90% recorded once. The receptor's source is a young man with glioma. The chain has TRBV4-1 and TRBJ2-7; D call uncertain. The material sequenced was PBMCs, taken from a glioma patient whose treatment included an IDH1 peptide vaccine. This CDR3 reads CASSQVSRSYEQYF. CDR3 nucleotide sequence: TGCGCCAGCAGCCAGGTATCCAGATCCTACGAGCAGTACTTC.